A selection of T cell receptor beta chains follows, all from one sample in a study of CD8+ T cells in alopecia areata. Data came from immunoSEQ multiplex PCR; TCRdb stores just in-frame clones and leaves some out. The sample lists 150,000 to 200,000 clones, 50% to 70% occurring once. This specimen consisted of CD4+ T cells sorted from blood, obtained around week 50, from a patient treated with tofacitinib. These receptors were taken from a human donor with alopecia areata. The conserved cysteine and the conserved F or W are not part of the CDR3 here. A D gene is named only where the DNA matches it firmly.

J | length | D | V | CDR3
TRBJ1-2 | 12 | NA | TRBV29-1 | SAEIVGGDYGYT
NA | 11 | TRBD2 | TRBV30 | AWPLATPYEQY
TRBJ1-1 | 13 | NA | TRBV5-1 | ASTRDGGMNTEAF
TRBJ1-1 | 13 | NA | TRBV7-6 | ASSLLQGGNTEAF
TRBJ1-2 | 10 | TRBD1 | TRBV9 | ASSTGAYGYT
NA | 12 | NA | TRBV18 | ASSRRQVIQPQY
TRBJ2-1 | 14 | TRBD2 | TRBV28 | ASSSQAGGLYNEQF
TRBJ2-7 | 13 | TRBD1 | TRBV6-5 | ASSDSGTGGYLQY
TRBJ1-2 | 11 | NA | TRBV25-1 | ASRDLEGGGYT
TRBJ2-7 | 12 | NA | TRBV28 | ASSFVSGGHEQY
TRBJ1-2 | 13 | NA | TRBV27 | ASGTVGGLDYGYT
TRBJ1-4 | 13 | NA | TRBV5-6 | ASSLEQGGGEKLF
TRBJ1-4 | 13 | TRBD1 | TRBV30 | AWSVKDRVVEKLF
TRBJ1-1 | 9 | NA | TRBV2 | ASSGDTEAF
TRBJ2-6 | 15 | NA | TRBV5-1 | ASSLDGGVSGANVLT
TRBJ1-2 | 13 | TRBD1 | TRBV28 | ASSLLTGVNYGYT
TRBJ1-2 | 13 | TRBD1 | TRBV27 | ASSHGQANHYGYT
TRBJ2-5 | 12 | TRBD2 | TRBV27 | ASSFGLAGETQY
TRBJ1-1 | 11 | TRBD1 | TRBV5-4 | ASLRDRNTEAF
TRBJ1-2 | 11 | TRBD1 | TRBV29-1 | SVATGAKYGYT
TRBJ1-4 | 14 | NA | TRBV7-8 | ASSLDFPATNEKLF
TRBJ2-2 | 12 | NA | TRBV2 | ASSGQSITGELF
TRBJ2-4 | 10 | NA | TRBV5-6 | ASSYGQTSQY